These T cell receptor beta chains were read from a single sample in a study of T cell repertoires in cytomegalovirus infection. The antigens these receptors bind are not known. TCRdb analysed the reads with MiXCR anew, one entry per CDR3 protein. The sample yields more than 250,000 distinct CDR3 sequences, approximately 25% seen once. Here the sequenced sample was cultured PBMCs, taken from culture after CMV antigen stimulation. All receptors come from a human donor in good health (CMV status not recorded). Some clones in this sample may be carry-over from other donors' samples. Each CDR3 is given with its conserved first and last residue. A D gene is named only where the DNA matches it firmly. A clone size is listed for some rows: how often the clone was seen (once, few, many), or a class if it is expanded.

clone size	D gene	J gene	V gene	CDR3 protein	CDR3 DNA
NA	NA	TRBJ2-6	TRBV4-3	CASSQGLFVSGANVLTF	TGCGCCAGCAGCCAGGGGCTGTTTGTCTCTGGGGCCAACGTCCTGACTTTC
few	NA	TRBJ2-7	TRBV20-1	CSARDLLAGDYEQYF	TGCAGTGCTAGAGATCTGTTAGCAGGAGACTACGAGCAGTACTTC
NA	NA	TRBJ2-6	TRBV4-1	CASSLSPGARILGANVLTF	TGCGCCAGCAGCCTAAGCCCGGGGGCGAGGATACTTGGGGCCAACGTCCTGACTTTC
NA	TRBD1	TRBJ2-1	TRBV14	CASSRGTGLSYNEQFF	TGTGCCAGCAGCCGAGGGACAGGACTCTCCTACAATGAGCAGTTCTTC
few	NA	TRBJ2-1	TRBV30	CAWSAPDLNNEQFF	TGTGCCTGGAGTGCCCCTGACCTGAACAATGAGCAGTTCTTC
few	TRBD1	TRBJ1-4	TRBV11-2	CASSPKQGLTEKLFF	TGTGCCAGCAGCCCCAAACAGGGGTTGACTGAAAAACTGTTTTTT
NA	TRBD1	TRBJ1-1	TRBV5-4	CASSLGDRGLNTEAFF	TGTGCCAGCAGCTTGGGAGACAGGGGTTTGAACACTGAAGCTTTCTTT
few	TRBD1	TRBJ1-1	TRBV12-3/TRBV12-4	CASSFGGQGDTEAFF	TGTGCCAGCAGTTTCGGGGGACAGGGGGACACTGAAGCTTTCTTT
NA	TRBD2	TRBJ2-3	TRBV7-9	CASSRLAGDTQYF	TGTGCCAGCAGCAGACTAGCGGGAGATACGCAGTATTTT
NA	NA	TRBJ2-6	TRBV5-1	CASSFSGATGANVLTF	TGCGCCAGCAGCTTTTCCGGAGCCACTGGGGCCAACGTCCTGACTTTC
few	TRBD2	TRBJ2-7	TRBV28	CASSTSGRGYEQYF	TGTGCCAGCAGTACTAGCGGGAGGGGGTACGAGCAGTACTTC
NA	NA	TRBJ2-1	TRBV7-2	CASSFSKSSYNEQFF	TGTGCCAGCAGCTTCTCAAAGTCCTCCTACAATGAGCAGTTCTTC
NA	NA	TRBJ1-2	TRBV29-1	CSVSQGGGYTF	TGCAGCGTTTCGCAGGGAGGGGGCTACACCTTC
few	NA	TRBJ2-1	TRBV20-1	CSARDDESSYNEQFF	TGCAGTGCTAGAGATGACGAGAGCTCCTACAATGAGCAGTTCTTC
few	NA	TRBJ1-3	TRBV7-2	CASRAPQDGNTIYF	TGTGCCAGCAGAGCCCCTCAAGACGGAAACACCATATATTTT
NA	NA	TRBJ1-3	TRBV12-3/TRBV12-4	CASSLRDTIYF	TGTGCCAGCAGTTTACGGGACACCATATATTTT
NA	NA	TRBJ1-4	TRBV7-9	CASSLAMGVAVEKLFF	TGTGCCAGCAGCTTAGCGATGGGAGTCGCGGTTGAAAAACTGTTTTTT
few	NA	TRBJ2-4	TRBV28	CASSLGQTSTKNIQYF	TGTGCCAGCAGTTTAGGACAGACTTCTACCAAAAACATTCAGTACTTC
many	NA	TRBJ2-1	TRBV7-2	CASSLAWDEQFF	TGTGCCAGCAGCTTGGCTTGGGATGAGCAGTTCTTC
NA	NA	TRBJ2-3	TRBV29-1	CSVEGGSYPTDTQYF	TGCAGCGTTGAAGGGGGAAGTTACCCCACAGATACGCAGTATTTT
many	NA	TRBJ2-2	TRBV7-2	CASSLKNTGELFF	TGTGCCAGCAGCTTGAAGAACACCGGGGAGCTGTTTTTT
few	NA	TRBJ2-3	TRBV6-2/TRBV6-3	CASSYSRTRPDTQYF	TGTGCCAGCAGTTACTCTAGGACTCGGCCAGATACGCAGTATTTT
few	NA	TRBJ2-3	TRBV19	CASVSGYTQYF	TGTGCCAGTGTATCAGGTTATACGCAGTATTTT
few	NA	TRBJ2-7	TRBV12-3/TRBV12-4	CASSFNGGAYEQYF	TGTGCCAGCAGTTTCAACGGTGGGGCCTACGAGCAGTACTTC
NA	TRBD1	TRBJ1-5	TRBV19	CASKNRGPYNQPQHF	TGTGCCAGCAAAAACAGGGGACCTTACAATCAGCCCCAGCATTTT
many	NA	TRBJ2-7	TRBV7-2	CASSSPGLPSYEQYF	TGTGCCAGCAGTTCACCGGGACTTCCCTCCTACGAGCAGTACTTC
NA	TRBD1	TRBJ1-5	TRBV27	CASSLVQGAHQPQHF	TGTGCCAGCAGTTTAGTCCAGGGGGCGCATCAGCCCCAGCATTTT
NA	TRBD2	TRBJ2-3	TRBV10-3	CAIAAGVSTDTQYF	TGTGCCATCGCCGCGGGAGTTAGCACAGATACGCAGTATTTT
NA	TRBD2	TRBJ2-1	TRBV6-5	CASSYSRVSGSMENEQFF	TGTGCCAGCAGTTACTCGAGGGTGAGCGGGAGTATGGAAAATGAGCAGTTCTTC
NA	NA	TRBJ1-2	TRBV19	CASSSPGHGYTF	TGTGCCAGTAGTTCGCCAGGTCATGGCTACACCTTC
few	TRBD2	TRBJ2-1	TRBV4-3	CASSQWGTSGTGEQFF	TGCGCCAGCAGCCAATGGGGGACTAGCGGGACCGGTGAGCAGTTCTTC
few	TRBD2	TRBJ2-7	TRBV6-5	CASSYSPGSGRNSYEQYF	TGTGCCAGCAGTTACTCCCCCGGGAGCGGGAGAAACTCCTACGAGCAGTACTTC
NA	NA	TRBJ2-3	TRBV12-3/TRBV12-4	CASSLVTSAADTQYF	TGTGCCAGCAGTTTGGTAACCTCCGCGGCAGATACGCAGTATTTT
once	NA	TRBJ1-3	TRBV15	CATSSRVAGNTIYF	TGTGCCACCAGCTCAAGGGTTGCTGGAAACACCATATATTTT
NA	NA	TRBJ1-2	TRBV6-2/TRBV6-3	CASRPSGTLNYGYTF	TGTGCCAGCAGACCATCGGGGACCCTAAACTATGGCTACACCTTC
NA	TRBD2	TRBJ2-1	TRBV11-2	CASRSGIHEQFF	TGTGCCAGCAGAAGCGGGATCCATGAGCAGTTCTTC
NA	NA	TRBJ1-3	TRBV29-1	CSVRDSGNTIYF	TGCAGCGTTAGGGACTCTGGAAACACCATATATTTT
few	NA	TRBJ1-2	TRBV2	CASSEEVARWNYGYTF	TGTGCCAGCAGTGAAGAGGTTGCCAGGTGGAACTATGGCTACACCTTC
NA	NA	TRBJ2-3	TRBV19	CASSRSPDTQYF	TGTGCCAGTAGTAGGAGCCCAGATACGCAGTATTTT
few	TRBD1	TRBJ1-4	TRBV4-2	CASRITTGTANEKLFF	TGTGCCAGCAGGATAACGACAGGGACTGCTAATGAAAAACTGTTTTTT
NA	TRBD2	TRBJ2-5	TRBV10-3	CAIGLAGDETQYF	TGTGCCATCGGACTAGCGGGAGATGAGACCCAGTACTTC
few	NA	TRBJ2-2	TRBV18	CASSPPFIGELFF	TGTGCCAGCTCACCACCGTTCATCGGGGAGCTGTTTTTT
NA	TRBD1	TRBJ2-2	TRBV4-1	CASIKRHPRQGVGELFF	TGCGCCAGCATCAAACGCCACCCCCGACAGGGTGTCGGGGAGCTGTTTTTT
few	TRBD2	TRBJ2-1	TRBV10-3	CAISEPHFGRLSYNEQFF	TGTGCCATCAGTGAGCCCCATTTCGGGAGGCTTTCCTACAATGAGCAGTTCTTC
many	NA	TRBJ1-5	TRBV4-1	CASSQEVVLAVTQHF	TGCGCCAGCAGCCAAGAGGTTGTACTAGCTGTGACCCAGCATTTT
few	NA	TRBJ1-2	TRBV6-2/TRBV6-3	CASSSSRQVWDGYTF	TGTGCCAGCAGCTCATCCCGACAGGTCTGGGATGGCTACACCTTC
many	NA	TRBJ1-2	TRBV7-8	CASSPINYGYTF	TGTGCCAGCAGCCCAATTAACTATGGCTACACCTTC
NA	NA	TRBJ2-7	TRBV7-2	CASSFGLTSSYEQYF	TGTGCCAGCAGCTTCGGACTAACGAGCTCCTACGAGCAGTACTTC
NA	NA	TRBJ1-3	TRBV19	CASSTGPFSGNTIYF	TGTGCCAGTAGTACGGGACCCTTCTCTGGAAACACCATATATTTT
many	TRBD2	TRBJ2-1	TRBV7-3	CASSSLGLADNEQFF	TGTGCCAGCAGCTCCCTGGGACTAGCGGACAATGAGCAGTTCTTC
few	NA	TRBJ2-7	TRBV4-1	CASSQDVGSYEQYF	TGCGCCAGCAGCCAAGATGTCGGCTCCTACGAGCAGTACTTC
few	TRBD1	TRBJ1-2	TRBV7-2	CASRRQGPGGYTF	TGTGCCAGCAGGAGACAGGGCCCCGGAGGCTACACCTTC
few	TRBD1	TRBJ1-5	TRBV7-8	CASSSQGWQPQHF	TGTGCCAGCAGCTCACAGGGGTGGCAGCCCCAGCATTTT
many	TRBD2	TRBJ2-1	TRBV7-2	CASSLTSGSGNEQFF	TGTGCCAGCAGCCTTACTAGCGGGAGTGGGAATGAGCAGTTCTTC
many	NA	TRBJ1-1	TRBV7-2	CASSFTGTLEAFF	TGTGCCAGCAGCTTTACTGGGACACTAGAAGCTTTCTTT
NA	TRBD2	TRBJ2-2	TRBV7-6	CASSPLAGTNTGELFF	TGTGCCAGCAGCCCTCTAGCGGGTACGAACACCGGGGAGCTGTTTTTT
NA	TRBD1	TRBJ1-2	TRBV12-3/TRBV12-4	CASSLTGSDGYTF	TGTGCCAGCAGTTTGACAGGGTCTGATGGCTACACCTTC
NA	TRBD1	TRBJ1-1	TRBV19	CATSTGKTEAFF	TGTGCCACTTCGACAGGGAAAACTGAAGCTTTCTTT
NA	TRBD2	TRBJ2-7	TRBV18	CASSPGLDSEQYF	TGTGCCAGCTCACCCGGACTAGATTCCGAGCAGTACTTC
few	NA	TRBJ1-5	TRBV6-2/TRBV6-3	CASSPRYQPQHF	TGTGCCAGCAGCCCGAGGTATCAGCCCCAGCATTTT